This T cell receptor (beta chain) appears in the sequencing data of a study of CD8+ T cells in alopecia areata. Study results and caveats: Clonality in lesional scalp, especially alopecia totalis/universalis, exceeded that of normal scalp.

This CDR3 spans 12 amino acids. With 5 bases removed from V and 10 bases from J, the gap between germline ends came to 15 bases. The V gene's germline CDR1 is MDHEN and CDR2 SYDVKM. Sequencing used cDNA as its template, made by extracting RNA and reverse transcribing it. Only in-frame clones appear in the TCRdb table, and some are missing; sequencing was by immunoSEQ multiplex PCR. Here the sample spans 150,000 to 250,000 clones, about 62% being singletons. The treatment was: oral pan-JAK inhibitor, 5-10 mg twice daily. On this clone: The antigen is undetermined.

The sequence was obtained from a human donor with alopecia areata. This material consisted of CD4+ T cells sorted from blood, taken at week 24, from a patient treated with tofacitinib. The rearrangement uses TRBV28 and TRBJ2-7; TRBD1 or TRBD2 may be the D gene (5 bases each). The CDR3 sequence is CASSPLQGVQYF. CDR3 coding DNA: TGTGCCAGCAGTCCGCTCCAGGGAGTACAGTACTTC.